This T cell receptor beta chain came from a study of blood T cells in healthy people across ages. This clonotype was seen only a few times. The junction does not match germline at one end; this may be a read error. It was with a sample-barcoded 5' primer and a J-beta primer mix that a second PCR of roughly 7 to 12 cycles was run. MiXCR, run by TCRdb on the 5' RACE reads, gives a single entry per CDR3 protein. The sample consists of about 500,000 distinct CDR3 sequences, around 24% of them appearing once. A further study also used this sample, focusing on T cells of mothers and their children.

Sample: blood. The source of this sequence is a boy aged 10-17 years in good health.

The chain's CDR3 is CASGSGRSEQSF. DNA for the CDR3: TGTGCCAGCGGAAGCGGGAGAAGCGAGCAGTCCTTC. The V gene is TRBV7-2, the J gene TRBJ2-5; 8 bases are shared with TRBD2. The CDR3 loop spans 12 amino acids. The germline gives CDR1 SGHTA, CDR2 FQGNSA.